This is a list of T cell receptor beta chains from one sample in a study of graft-versus-host responses after intestinal transplantation. The repertoire was sequenced with immunoSEQ multiplex PCR; TCRdb's copy has only in-frame clones and lacks some. This sample has roughly 13,000 clones, with about 88% found just once. Specimen: PBMCs, collected around 310 days after intestinal transplant. The receptors were gathered from a human patient who received an intestinal transplant, so some T cells may come from the graft donor. Each CDR3 is given with its conserved first and last residue. A D gene is named only where the DNA matches it firmly. Not every row has a clone size; where given, it reads once, few, many or a size class.

j_call | clone_size | d_call | v_call | cdr3_aa | cdr3_nt
TRBJ2-5 | - | TRBD2 | TRBV18 | CASSSGTSGSGQETQYF | TGTGCCAGCTCGTCCGGGACTAGCGGGAGTGGGCAAGAGACCCAGTACTTC
TRBJ1-5 | - | - | TRBV5-6 | CASSLRPLNQPQHF | TGTGCCAGCAGCTTACGTCCCCTCAATCAGCCCCAGCATTTT
TRBJ1-5 | - | - | TRBV2 | CASSEAGGMGNQPQHF | TGTGCCAGCAGTGAAGCGGGGGGTATGGGCAATCAGCCCCAGCATTTT
TRBJ1-4 | - | TRBD1 | TRBV30 | CAWSVSQGELFF | TGTGCCTGGAGTGTCTCACAGGGGGAACTGTTTTTT
TRBJ2-7 | - | TRBD2 | TRBV19 | CASSMTSGYEQYF | TGTGCCAGTAGCATGACTAGCGGCTACGAGCAGTACTTC
TRBJ1-2 | - | - | TRBV19 | CASSIRSRANNYGYTF | TGTGCCAGTAGTATTCGGTCCAGGGCTAATAACTATGGCTACACCTTC
TRBJ1-5 | few | - | TRBV5-6 | CASSSTVGGNQPQHF | TGTGCCAGCAGCTCGACAGTTGGGGGCAATCAGCCCCAGCATTTT
TRBJ1-5 | - | - | TRBV21-1 | CASSKGGTGHSNQPQHF | TGTGCCAGCAGCAAAGGCGGGACAGGGCATTCGAATCAGCCCCAGCATTTT
TRBJ2-7 | - | TRBD2 | TRBV4-1 | CASSQLAGISYEQYF | TGCGCCAGCAGCCAACTAGCGGGAATCTCCTACGAGCAGTACTTC
TRBJ2-1 | - | - | TRBV9 | CASSVEGSAGYNEQFF | TGTGCCAGCAGCGTAGAGGGGAGTGCGGGGTACAATGAGCAGTTCTTC
TRBJ2-7 | - | TRBD1 | TRBV6-1 | CASSRDRGREQYF | TGTGCCAGCAGTCGGGACAGGGGGCGCGAGCAGTACTTC
TRBJ2-3 | - | - | TRBV28 | CASSSLKGKVVTDTQYF | TGTGCCAGCAGTTCGCTTAAGGGGAAGGTTGTGACAGATACGCAGTATTTT
TRBJ2-3 | - | TRBD2 | TRBV7-3 | CASSFGRATDTQYF | TGTGCCAGCAGCTTTGGGAGGGCCACAGATACGCAGTATTTT
TRBJ2-5 | once | - | TRBV28 | CASARGSQETQYF | TGTGCCAGCGCCAGAGGAAGCCAAGAGACCCAGTACTTC
TRBJ2-3 | - | - | TRBV6-4 | CASSVRGGDTQYF | TGTGCCAGCAGTGTCAGGGGAGGGGATACGCAGTATTTT
TRBJ2-3 | few | - | TRBV19 | CASSGQGTDTQYF | TGTGCCAGTAGTGGGCAGGGGACGGATACGCAGTATTTT
TRBJ2-5 | - | - | TRBV5-1 | CARLRTRVETQYF | TGCGCCAGACTACGGACGAGGGTGGAGACCCAGTACTTC
TRBJ2-1 | - | TRBD2 | TRBV6-5 | CASRLTSGPYNEQFF | TGTGCCAGCAGACTAACTAGCGGGCCATACAATGAGCAGTTCTTC
TRBJ2-7 | once | - | TRBV27 | CASATSPGHSSYEQYF | TGTGCCAGCGCTACTTCACCGGGACATAGCTCCTACGAGCAGTACTTC
TRBJ2-1 | - | TRBD2 | TRBV10-3 | CAIRLGLAPYNNEQFF | TGTGCCATCAGACTGGGACTAGCCCCCTACAACAATGAGCAGTTCTTC
TRBJ1-1 | - | - | TRBV27 | CASSATRKNTEAFF | TGTGCCAGCAGTGCAACTCGGAAGAACACTGAAGCTTTCTTT
TRBJ2-1 | - | - | TRBV5-8 | CASTNNEQFF | TGTGCCAGCACGAACAATGAGCAGTTCTTC
TRBJ1-4 | - | TRBD1 | TRBV15 | CATSTRTGENEKLFF | TGTGCCACCAGCACCCGGACAGGGGAAAATGAAAAACTGTTTTTT
TRBJ2-7 | - | TRBD2 | TRBV7-9 | CASSLTSGIHEQYF | TGTGCCAGCAGCTTAACTAGCGGGATCCACGAGCAGTACTTC
TRBJ2-3 | - | TRBD2 | TRBV6-4 | CASSDSTSGGTDTQYF | TGTGCCAGCAGTGACTCGACTAGCGGAGGCACAGATACGCAGTATTTT
TRBJ2-7 | - | TRBD2 | TRBV19 | CASSGTSGSYEQYF | TGTGCCAGTAGTGGGACTAGCGGCTCCTACGAGCAGTACTTC
TRBJ2-5 | - | TRBD2 | TRBV7-9 | CASSLLAGGQETQYF | TGTGCCAGCAGCTTACTAGCGGGAGGGCAAGAGACCCAGTACTTC
TRBJ2-1 | - | TRBD2 | TRBV5-1 | CASNRGTTYNEQFF | TGCGCCAGCAACCGAGGGACTACCTACAATGAGCAGTTCTTC
TRBJ2-2 | - | - | TRBV7-2 | CASSLEWLRNTGELFF | TGTGCCAGCAGCTTAGAGTGGCTACGGAACACCGGGGAGCTGTTTTTT
TRBJ2-7 | - | - | TRBV4-1 | CASSQEGGRAHEQYF | TGCGCCAGCAGCCAAGAAGGGGGACGCGCCCACGAGCAGTACTTC
TRBJ2-3 | - | - | TRBV2 | CASSMDTQYF | TGTGCCAGCAGTATGGATACGCAGTATTTT
TRBJ2-5 | - | - | TRBV7-9 | CASSQRWTEETQYF | TGTGCCAGCAGCCAGAGGTGGACAGAAGAGACCCAGTACTTC
TRBJ2-7 | - | - | TRBV12-5 | CASGPRAPSYEQYF | TGTGCTAGTGGTCCTCGCGCGCCGTCCTACGAGCAGTACTTC
TRBJ2-5 | - | - | TRBV7-9 | CASSAGWETQYF | TGTGCCAGCAGCGCGGGGTGGGAGACCCAGTACTTC
TRBJ2-1 | few | - | TRBV5-1 | CASSSGLRGSYNEQFF | TGCGCCAGCAGCTCGGGACTCCGGGGTTCCTACAATGAGCAGTTCTTC
TRBJ1-5 | few | - | TRBV2 | CASSVWGGNQPQHF | TGTGCCAGCAGTGTTTGGGGAGGCAATCAGCCCCAGCATTTT
TRBJ1-5 | few | - | TRBV15 | CATSTRGDQPQHF | TGTGCCACCAGCACCCGGGGAGATCAGCCCCAGCATTTT
TRBJ1-5 | few | - | TRBV5-8 | CASSLSAVEGSNQPQHF | TGTGCCAGCAGCTTGTCAGCCGTGGAAGGAAGCAATCAGCCCCAGCATTTT
TRBJ1-1 | - | - | TRBV6-5 | CASSYGTANTEAFF | TGTGCCAGCAGTTACGGGACGGCTAACACTGAAGCTTTCTTT
TRBJ2-7 | - | TRBD1 | TRBV15 | CATSKGQGVGEQYF | TGTGCCACCAGCAAAGGACAGGGGGTAGGCGAGCAGTACTTC
TRBJ1-5 | - | - | TRBV28 | CASSFLGGDQPQHF | TGTGCCAGCAGTTTTCTGGGGGGGGATCAGCCCCAGCATTTT
TRBJ1-1 | - | TRBD1 | TRBV15 | CATSDRQGWNTEAFF | TGTGCCACCAGCGACAGACAGGGGTGGAACACTGAAGCTTTCTTT
TRBJ1-6 | - | - | TRBV4-3 | CASSQAGEGGNSPLHF | TGCGCCAGCAGCCAAGCTGGGGAGGGGGGCAATTCACCCCTCCACTTT
TRBJ1-1 | - | - | TRBV5-8 | CASSLSSGYEAFF | TGTGCCAGCAGCTTGTCTTCCGGGTATGAAGCTTTCTTT
TRBJ1-2 | - | - | TRBV11-2 | CASSARSSYTF | TGTGCCAGCAGCGCTCGGAGTTCCTACACCTTC
TRBJ1-5 | - | TRBD1 | TRBV4-2 | CASSQATGNYQPQHF | TGTGCCAGCAGCCAAGCGACAGGGAACTATCAGCCCCAGCATTTT
TRBJ2-5 | - | - | TRBV18 | CASSPLVLGWETQYF | TGTGCCAGCTCACCACTGGTCCTGGGCTGGGAGACCCAGTACTTC
TRBJ2-1 | - | TRBD2 | TRBV6-1 | CASSVTSGNTDEQFF | TGTGCCAGCAGTGTGACTAGCGGGAATACCGATGAGCAGTTCTTC
TRBJ2-4 | - | - | TRBV18 | CASSAFGSVSKNIQYF | TGTGCCAGCTCAGCCTTCGGGTCTGTCTCCAAAAACATTCAGTACTTC
TRBJ1-1 | - | - | TRBV28 | CASSLIGTTDTEAFF | TGTGCCAGCAGTTTAATCGGGACAACGGATACTGAAGCTTTCTTT
TRBJ2-1 | - | - | TRBV29-1 | CSVLLGGGIDEQFF | TGCAGCGTTCTTCTGGGGGGGGGCATAGATGAGCAGTTCTTC
TRBJ1-2 | - | TRBD1 | TRBV28 | CASSSGQGRYGYTF | TGTGCCAGCAGTTCCGGACAGGGCCGCTATGGCTACACCTTC
TRBJ1-4 | - | - | TRBV5-1 | CASSLYTGSGNEKLFF | TGCGCCAGCAGCTTGTACACAGGGTCGGGTAATGAAAAACTGTTTTTT
TRBJ2-7 | - | TRBD1 | TRBV28 | CASSSDRAVPYEQYF | TGTGCCAGCAGTTCGGACAGGGCCGTCCCCTACGAGCAGTACTTC
TRBJ2-7 | - | TRBD2 | TRBV2 | CASRPTSGTYEQYF | TGTGCCAGCAGACCGACTAGCGGTACCTACGAGCAGTACTTC